The T cell receptor beta chain under discussion was sequenced for a study of cytomegalovirus exposure and HLA in healthy donors. Findings of the study overall: Presence/absence analyses assumed roughly uniform sequencing depth across donors, which may not hold.

With 60 Vbeta and 13 Jbeta primers, the PCR was carried out. TCRdb's copy holds only in-frame clones and misses some; the assay was immunoSEQ multiplex PCR. This sample has roughly 54,000 clones; 70% occur once, and the top ten carry roughly a fifth. This clone was found a few times. Its antigen is as yet unknown. The sample was PBMCs. The origin of this receptor is a woman aged 55-75 years in good health and CMV-seropositive.

CDR3 nucleotides: TGTGCCAGCAGTGGACAGAGATTGACTGAAGCTTTCTTT. Its translation is CASSGQRLTEAFF. The chain has TRBV2 and TRBJ1-1; D possibly corresponds to TRBD1 (5 bases). The CDR3 contains 13 residues. V was pared by 4 bases and J by 5 bases, with 11 bases between. Germline values: CDR1 SNHLY, CDR2 FYNNEI.